The next 25 T cell receptor beta chains were all read from a single sample in a study of cytomegalovirus exposure and HLA in healthy donors. The PCR employed 60 Vbeta primers together with 13 Jbeta primers. TCRdb's table, derived via immunoSEQ multiplex PCR, lists solely in-frame clones and lacks some. This sample contains some 33,000 clones. Source material: PBMCs. Receptors were obtained from a female donor in good health and CMV-seronegative.

The gene calls are TRBV4-1 and TRBJ2-7; D not certain. Deletions cut 0 bases from V and 6 bases from J, with 15 bases between. Germline CDR1 is MGHRA and CDR2 is YSYEKL. The CDR3 loop spans 15 amino acids. CDR3 DNA sequence: TGCGCCAGCAGCCAAGATGAAGCGCGATCTACCGAGCAGTACTTC. It yields the protein CASSQDEARSTEQYF.

V is TRBV30 and J is TRBJ2-3; D may be TRBD1 (8 bases). Deletions cut 6 bases from V and 3 bases from J, with 16 bases between. The CDR3 consists of 14 residues. Per germline, CDR1 GTSNPN and CDR2 SVGIG (reference sequence). This CDR3 is CACGQGGSTDTQYF. CDR3 sequence (DNA): TGTGCCTGTGGACAGGGAGGGAGTACAGATACGCAGTATTTT.

The rearrangement links TRBV6-1 to TRBJ2-7; no clear D gene. Germline CDR1 and CDR2: MNHNS and SASEGT. Trimming shortened V by 2 bases and J by 3 bases, and 5 bases separated the two germline ends. This CDR3 has 12 residues. This CDR3 reads CASSEQIYEQYF. CDR3 nucleotides: TGTGCCAGCAGTGAACAGATCTACGAGCAGTACTTC.

In nucleotides, the CDR3 is TGCGCCAGCAGCACCCGACAGGGGCTCGAGCAGTACTTC. Its protein product is CASSTRQGLEQYF. The rearrangement links TRBV5-1 to TRBJ2-7, with 8 positions matching TRBD1. After removal of 4 bases from V and 6 bases from J, the junction contained 6 bases not matched to a gene. CDR1 and CDR2 (germline): SGHRS, YFSETQ. The CDR3 sequence is 13 residues long.

The gene calls are TRBV29-1 and TRBJ2-7, with 15 bases fitting TRBD2. V lost 8 bases to trimming and J lost 6 bases; unmatched junction nucleotides: 14. Germline V CDR1 and CDR2: SQVTM, ANQGSEA. The CDR3 is 16 amino acids. CDR3 sequence: CSYQPGLAGGQGEQYF. The CDR3 DNA sequence: TGCAGCTATCAACCCGGACTAGCGGGGGGGCAGGGCGAGCAGTACTTC.

The chain recombines TRBV5-4 with TRBJ1-1; 8 bases fit TRBD1. Losses at the gene ends were 4 bases for V and 4 bases for J; bases not matched to a gene: 6. This CDR3 has 14 residues. Germline V gene sequence: CDR1 SGHNT, CDR2 YYREEE (reference sequence). The CDR3 bases are TGTGCCAGCAGCCTCTCCAGGGGGCCCACTGAAGCTTTCTTT. Translating it yields CASSLSRGPTEAFF.

The chain is built from TRBV5-8 and TRBJ2-1; 8 bases line up with TRBD2. Losses at the gene ends were 2 bases for V and 8 bases for J; bases not matched to a gene: 9. CDR1 and CDR2 (germline): SGHTS, YDEGEE. The CDR3 covers 15 residues. CDR3 DNA sequence: TGTGCCAGCAGCTTTGGGACTAGTTCGATCGATGAGCAGTTCTTC. Amino acids: CASSFGTSSIDEQFF.

The chain recombines TRBV11-2 with TRBJ1-2; D perhaps matches TRBD1 (6 bases). Germline assignment: CDR1 SGHAT and CDR2 FQNNGV. The CDR3 loop spans 14 amino acids. Trimming took 1 base from V and 6 from J, leaving 12 bases between them. Here the CDR3 reads CASSLGPGVDGYTF. Here the CDR3 DNA reads TGTGCCAGCAGCTTAGGCCCAGGGGTGGATGGCTACACCTTC.

V gene TRBV5-1 combines with J gene TRBJ1-5; no reliable D call. Trimming left V 4 bases short and J 4 bases short, with 9 bases between. CDR3 length: 13 residues. Germline CDR1 SGHRS, CDR2 YFSETQ. CDR3 region: CASSPDGNQPQHF. The CDR3 DNA reads TGCGCCAGCAGCCCCGACGGGAATCAGCCCCAGCATTTT.

V is TRBV19 and J is TRBJ2-3; the match to TRBD2 covers 12 bases. The CDR3 has 15 amino acids. Germline loops: CDR1 LNHDA, CDR2 SQIVND (reference sequence). J gave up 2 bases and V 6 bases, and 3 bases lay outside the gene matches. The CDR3: CASRRTSGVTDTQYF. The CDR3 nucleotides read TGTGCCAGTAGGCGGACTAGCGGGGTCACAGATACGCAGTATTTT.

The chain links TRBV6-5 to TRBJ1-6; D call uncertain. This CDR3 region has 14 residues. Trimming stripped 7 bases from V and 3 bases from J, with 10 bases between. Per the germline V gene, CDR1 is MNHEY and CDR2 is SVGAGI. The CDR3 protein is CASNPTGYNSPLHF. DNA for the CDR3: TGTGCCAGCAACCCGACGGGCTATAATTCACCCCTCCACTTT.

The chain recombines TRBV6-5 with TRBJ1-2; the D gene is possibly TRBD1 (5 bases). The CDR3 runs 13 residues. Trimming took off 6 bases at V and 2 bases at J, with 10 bases between the two ends. CDR1 and CDR2 from the germline V gene are MNHEY and SVGAGI. The CDR3 region is CASSRDYNYGYTF. CDR3 DNA: TGTGCCAGCAGCCGGGACTACAACTATGGCTACACCTTC.

The chain combines TRBV7-9 with TRBJ2-1, with TRBD2 matching over 9 bases. The CDR3 runs to 15 residues. Losses at the gene ends were 5 bases for V and 1 base for J; bases not matched to a gene: 3. Germline V gene lookup returns CDR1 SEHNR and CDR2 FQNEAQ (reference sequence). The CDR3 sequence: CASSILAGSYNEQFF. The CDR3 coding sequence is TGTGCCAGCAGCATTCTAGCGGGATCCTACAATGAGCAGTTCTTC.

The chain has TRBV19 and TRBJ2-5; 8 nucleotides agree with TRBD1. The CDR3 sequence is 15 residues long. J was trimmed by 5 bases and V by 5 bases; bases with no gene match: 10. CDR1 and CDR2 from the germline V gene are LNHDA and SQIVND (reference sequence). CDR3 in DNA: TGTGCCAGTAGTCGACCCACAGGGGGGTACGAGACCCAGTACTTC. This translates into CASSRPTGGYETQYF.

The chain recombines TRBV6-1 with TRBJ1-5, with D maybe TRBD1 (6 bases). V shed 7 bases and J shed 2 bases, with 9 bases lying between them. The CDR3 loop spans 13 amino acids. Germline CDR1 is MNHNS and CDR2 is SASEGT. The CDR3 DNA reads as TGTGCCAGCATTTCAGGGGGCAATCAGCCCCAGCATTTT. Its translation is CASISGGNQPQHF.

The chain couples TRBV30 to TRBJ1-1, with 7 bases aligning to TRBD1. Germline assignment: CDR1 GTSNPN and CDR2 SVGIG (reference sequence). The CDR3 runs to 15 residues. V was clipped by 3 bases and J by 5 bases; unmatched bases: 12. The CDR3 loop reads CAWRARAGGGTEAFF. DNA for the CDR3: TGTGCCTGGAGGGCCAGGGCAGGGGGTGGGACTGAAGCTTTCTTT.

Considering frequency, this clone is medium-sized. The chain couples TRBV7-9 to TRBJ1-4, with D hard to call. The V end lost 6 bases, the J end lost 4 bases, and 12 bases lay between the germline ends. Germline CDR1 SEHNR, CDR2 FQNEAQ (reference sequence). The length of the CDR3 is 14 residues. The CDR3 bases are TGTGCCAGCAGAGAGGGTGGGATTAATGAAAAACTGTTTTTT. The encoded protein is CASREGGINEKLFF.

The rearrangement uses TRBV28 and TRBJ1-1, with a weak D call TRBD1 (6 bases). This CDR3 is 16 amino acids long. Between the trimmed V and J ends, which lost 3 bases and 3 bases, there was a span of 17 bases. Germline loops: CDR1 MDHEN, CDR2 SYDVKM. The chain's CDR3 is CASSLGSYRVYTEAFF. The CDR3 nucleotides read TGTGCCAGCAGTTTGGGATCCTACAGGGTGTACACTGAAGCTTTCTTT. The full variable domain, completed using reference TRBV28 and TRBJ1-1, is DVKVTQSSRYLVKRTGEKVFLECVQDMDHENMFWYRQDPGLGLRLIYFSYDVKMKEKGDIPEGYSVSREKKERFSLILESASTNQTSMYLCASSLGSYRVYTEAFFGQGTRLTVV.

The chain employs TRBV2 and TRBJ2-7; 7 nucleotides align to TRBD1. The V gene's germline CDR1 is SNHLY and CDR2 FYNNEI. J was trimmed by 2 bases and V by 2 bases; bases with no gene match: 3. The CDR3 contains 14 residues. In DNA form, the CDR3 reads TGTGCCAGCAGTGAAACAGGGGTCCCCTACGAGCAGTACTTC. Its translation: CASSETGVPYEQYF.

V gene TRBV7-3 combines with J gene TRBJ1-3; perhaps TRBD1 as D (5 bases). The ends were cut back, 5 bases at V and 0 bases at J, with 11 bases in the middle. The CDR3 runs 15 residues. Germline V CDR1 and CDR2: SGHTA, FQGTGA. This CDR3 reads CASSPDSLSGNTIYF. In DNA form, the CDR3 reads TGTGCCAGCAGCCCCGACAGTCTCTCTGGAAACACCATATATTTT.

The chain employs TRBV4-3 and TRBJ2-3; 9 nucleotides line up with TRBD2. Trimming at V came to 0 bases and at J to 3 bases, leaving 4 bases not matched to a gene. Germline lookup yields CDR1 LGHNA and CDR2 YSLEER. There are 16 residues in the CDR3. CDR3 sequence (DNA): TGCGCCAGCAGCCAAGAGGTGGGACTAGCAACAGATACGCAGTATTTT. Encoded protein: CASSQEVGLATDTQYF.

The J gene is TRBJ2-7, the V gene TRBV7-9; 8 positions match TRBD2. Germline V gives CDR1 SEHNR, CDR2 FQNEAQ (reference sequence). The trim removed 1 base at V and 6 bases at J, leaving 5 bases unmatched. The CDR3 is 14 amino acids. The CDR3 nucleotides are TGTGCCAGCAGCTTAGGGGCGGGGGGCGGCGAGCAGTACTTC. Translating gives CASSLGAGGGEQYF.

V gene TRBV15 combines with J gene TRBJ1-5; 7 bases fit TRBD1. V dropped 11 bases and J dropped 3; count of bases not matched to a gene: 4. Germline CDR1 and CDR2: LNHNV and YYDKDF (reference sequence). This CDR3 region has 12 residues. The CDR3 DNA follows: TGTGCCGCACAGGGGATCAATCAGCCCCAGCATTTT. This translates into CAAQGINQPQHF. The full variable domain, completed using reference TRBV15 and TRBJ1-5, is DAMVIQNPRYQVTQFGKPVTLSCSQTLNHNVMYWYQQKSSQAPKLLFHYYDKDFNNEADTPDNFQSRRPNTSFCFLDIRSPGLGDTAMYLCAAQGINQPQHFGDGTRLSIL.

The genes are TRBV7-6 and TRBJ2-3; D unclear. V lost 1 base and J 4 bases, leaving 15 bases between the germline ends. Germline V gene data show CDR1 as SGHVS and CDR2 as FNYEAQ. The CDR3 has 16 residues. The CDR3 DNA is TGTGCCAGCAGCTTAGTTAGACTCCCAAGGCCAGATACGCAGTATTTT. Its translation is CASSLVRLPRPDTQYF. The complete variable domain, with remaining parts taken from reference TRBV7-6 and TRBJ2-3, reads GAGVSQSPRYKVTKRGQDVALRCDPISGHVSLYWYRQALGQGPEFLTYFNYEAQQDKSGLPNDRFSAERPEGSISTLTIQRTEQRDSAMYRCASSLVRLPRPDTQYFGPGTRLTVL.

V usage is TRBV11-2 and J usage is TRBJ1-5, with 9 bases aligning to TRBD1. The V gene end was trimmed by 4 bases and the J gene end by 7 bases; junction bases not matched to a gene: 14. From germline, CDR1 is SGHAT and CDR2 FQNNGV. This CDR3 is 17 amino acids long. CDR3 DNA sequence: TGTGCCAGCAGCTGGGGACAGGGTGGCTTAGGTGGACAGCCCCAGCATTTT. Translating it yields CASSWGQGGLGGQPQHF.